The rows below give T cell receptor beta chains drawn from one sample of a study of blood T cell repertoires in COVID-19. The table came from immunoSEQ multiplex PCR; TCRdb's copy has only in-frame clones and leaves some out. The sample consists of around 180,000 clones, about four fifths of them appearing once. Material: peripheral blood. Receptor source: a man between 65 and 85 years old with active or convalescent COVID-19. Both conserved end residues are part of each CDR3. The order of the fields is D gene, J gene, V gene, clone size, CDR3 DNA, CDR3 protein. A D gene is named only where the DNA matches it firmly. Clone size, where shown, is once, few, many, or a class for clones that have expanded.

d_gene: NA
j_gene: TRBJ1-2
v_gene: TRBV5-4
abundance: NA
CDR3nt: TGTGCCAGCAGCTTGGAGGCAGGGATCGGGTATGGCTACACCTTC
CDR3aa: CASSLEAGIGYGYTF

d_gene: NA
j_gene: TRBJ2-5
v_gene: TRBV7-9
abundance: once
CDR3nt: TGTGCCAGCAGCCAGGTGGGGCAGCTTGAATCCCAAGAGACCCAGTACTTC
CDR3aa: CASSQVGQLESQETQYF

d_gene: NA
j_gene: TRBJ1-4
v_gene: TRBV5-4
abundance: once
CDR3nt: TGTGCCAGCAGCTTGGGGACAGAAATTGATAAAAAACTGTTTTTT
CDR3aa: CASSLGTEIDKKLFF

d_gene: NA
j_gene: TRBJ1-1
v_gene: TRBV11-2
abundance: NA
CDR3nt: TGTGCCAGCAGCTTAGCAGGGGCCCACACTGAAGCTTTCTTT
CDR3aa: CASSLAGAHTEAFF

d_gene: NA
j_gene: TRBJ2-5
v_gene: TRBV5-1
abundance: NA
CDR3nt: TGCGCCAGCAGCTTGTACGGGCAAGAGACCCAGTACTTC
CDR3aa: CASSLYGQETQYF

d_gene: NA
j_gene: TRBJ2-5
v_gene: TRBV5-1
abundance: NA
CDR3nt: TGCGCCAGCAGCTTGACACCCCAAGAGACCCAGTACTTC
CDR3aa: CASSLTPQETQYF

d_gene: TRBD2
j_gene: TRBJ2-5
v_gene: TRBV5-1
abundance: NA
CDR3nt: TGCGCCAGCAGCAGGGGACTAGCGGGATCCCAAGAGACCCAGTACTTC
CDR3aa: CASSRGLAGSQETQYF

d_gene: TRBD1
j_gene: TRBJ2-7
v_gene: TRBV9
abundance: few
CDR3nt: TGTGCCAGCAGCTTCCGGACAGGAGCCTACGAGCAGTACTTC
CDR3aa: CASSFRTGAYEQYF

d_gene: NA
j_gene: TRBJ1-6
v_gene: TRBV6-5
abundance: NA
CDR3nt: TGTGCCAGCAGTTACTCAGCAGGATATAATTCACCCCTCCACTTT
CDR3aa: CASSYSAGYNSPLHF

d_gene: TRBD1
j_gene: TRBJ1-2
v_gene: TRBV10-3
abundance: NA
CDR3nt: TGTGCCATCAGCGATCGGGTAGACAGGGATAACTATGGCTACACCTTC
CDR3aa: CAISDRVDRDNYGYTF

d_gene: NA
j_gene: TRBJ2-2
v_gene: TRBV6-5
abundance: NA
CDR3nt: TGTGCCAGCAGACAGAGCGGAGGGGACACCGGGGAGCTGTTTTTT
CDR3aa: CASRQSGGDTGELFF

d_gene: TRBD2
j_gene: TRBJ2-1
v_gene: TRBV5-4
abundance: NA
CDR3nt: TGTGCCAGCAGTTCTACTAGCGGGAGCGGGTATGAGCAGTTCTTC
CDR3aa: CASSSTSGSGYEQFF

d_gene: NA
j_gene: TRBJ1-2
v_gene: TRBV28
abundance: NA
CDR3nt: TGTGCCAGCAGCGGGACTGCTTATGGCTACACCTTC
CDR3aa: CASSGTAYGYTF

d_gene: TRBD1
j_gene: TRBJ1-1
v_gene: TRBV4-1
abundance: NA
CDR3nt: TGCGCTAGTCGGACAGGGTTTGTCCTGAACACTGAAGCTTTCTTT
CDR3aa: CASRTGFVLNTEAFF

d_gene: TRBD2
j_gene: TRBJ2-7
v_gene: TRBV6-6
abundance: NA
CDR3nt: TGTGCCAGCAGTTTGGGGGGGATTAAATCCTACGAGCAGTACTTC
CDR3aa: CASSLGGIKSYEQYF

d_gene: NA
j_gene: TRBJ2-2
v_gene: TRBV6-5
abundance: NA
CDR3nt: TGTGCCAGCACCCCCGGCCCCGGAGTGAGGGAGCTGTTTTTT
CDR3aa: CASTPGPGVRELFF

d_gene: NA
j_gene: TRBJ2-3
v_gene: TRBV18
abundance: NA
CDR3nt: TGTGCCAGCTCACCGTGGACACCAAGCACAGATACGCAGTATTTT
CDR3aa: CASSPWTPSTDTQYF

d_gene: TRBD2
j_gene: TRBJ2-7
v_gene: TRBV10-3
abundance: NA
CDR3nt: TGTGCCATCAGTCCGTTACTAGCGGGAGGGCGGGAGCAGTACTTC
CDR3aa: CAISPLLAGGREQYF

d_gene: NA
j_gene: TRBJ1-5
v_gene: TRBV6-1
abundance: NA
CDR3nt: TGTGCCAGCAGTGAAAGACAGATTGGCGGTCAGCCCCAGCATTTT
CDR3aa: CASSERQIGGQPQHF

d_gene: TRBD1
j_gene: TRBJ1-5
v_gene: TRBV7-2
abundance: NA
CDR3nt: TGTGCCAGCAGCTTCGATGACAGGGTCGGCAATCAGCCCCAGCATTTT
CDR3aa: CASSFDDRVGNQPQHF

d_gene: TRBD1
j_gene: TRBJ2-5
v_gene: TRBV6-2/TRBV6-3
abundance: many
CDR3nt: TGTGCCAGCAGTTACCTAGGACAGGTGGGGGAGACCCAGTACTTC
CDR3aa: CASSYLGQVGETQYF

d_gene: NA
j_gene: TRBJ1-5
v_gene: TRBV19
abundance: NA
CDR3nt: TGTGCCAGTACCCCAGAATTGGGCCTTAATCAGCCCCAGCATTTT
CDR3aa: CASTPELGLNQPQHF

d_gene: TRBD1
j_gene: TRBJ1-2
v_gene: TRBV9
abundance: NA
CDR3nt: TGTGCCAGCACCCCGGGACAGGGGGGACACTATGGCTACACCTTC
CDR3aa: CASTPGQGGHYGYTF

d_gene: TRBD1
j_gene: TRBJ2-7
v_gene: TRBV2
abundance: NA
CDR3nt: TGTGCCAGCAGCGCGGGACAGGATCTCGAGCAGTACTTC
CDR3aa: CASSAGQDLEQYF

d_gene: NA
j_gene: TRBJ1-5
v_gene: TRBV18
abundance: NA
CDR3nt: TGTGCCAGCTCACCACCCCAGGGTGGCAATCAGCCCCAGCATTTT
CDR3aa: CASSPPQGGNQPQHF

d_gene: NA
j_gene: TRBJ2-7
v_gene: TRBV30
abundance: NA
CDR3nt: TGTGCCTGGAGGGCCGTTGTCCACGAGCAGTACTTC
CDR3aa: CAWRAVVHEQYF

d_gene: TRBD2
j_gene: TRBJ2-3
v_gene: TRBV5-5
abundance: NA
CDR3nt: TGTGCCAGCAGCTTGGGACTAGCGGGGGTCACAGATACGCAGTATTTT
CDR3aa: CASSLGLAGVTDTQYF

d_gene: TRBD1
j_gene: TRBJ2-5
v_gene: TRBV27
abundance: NA
CDR3nt: TGTGCCAGCAGTTGGACAGGGGGCCAGACCCAGTACTTC
CDR3aa: CASSWTGGQTQYF

d_gene: NA
j_gene: TRBJ2-1
v_gene: TRBV3-1/TRBV3-2
abundance: NA
CDR3nt: TGTGCCAGCAGCCAAGGGACAGAATACAATGAGCAGTTCTTC
CDR3aa: CASSQGTEYNEQFF

d_gene: NA
j_gene: TRBJ1-2
v_gene: TRBV25-1
abundance: NA
CDR3nt: TGTGCCAGCAGTGACTCAACGTCCAGCTATGGCTACACCTTC
CDR3aa: CASSDSTSSYGYTF

d_gene: NA
j_gene: TRBJ1-2
v_gene: TRBV5-1
abundance: few
CDR3nt: TGCGCCAGCAGCCCAACGACAGCCTCTAACTATGGCTACACCTTC
CDR3aa: CASSPTTASNYGYTF

d_gene: TRBD2
j_gene: TRBJ2-2
v_gene: TRBV7-9
abundance: many
CDR3nt: TGTGCCAGCAGCTTAGTCGGGGGGGCCCTCACCGGGGAGCTGTTTTTT
CDR3aa: CASSLVGGALTGELFF

d_gene: NA
j_gene: TRBJ2-2
v_gene: TRBV30
abundance: few
CDR3nt: TGTGCCTGGAGTGTACAGCTGAACACCGGGGAGCTGTTTTTT
CDR3aa: CAWSVQLNTGELFF

d_gene: NA
j_gene: TRBJ1-2
v_gene: TRBV19
abundance: NA
CDR3nt: TGTGCCAGTAGACGCTCCCGGCGGTTAGCTAACTATGGCTACACCTTC
CDR3aa: CASRRSRRLANYGYTF

d_gene: NA
j_gene: TRBJ1-5
v_gene: TRBV5-6
abundance: NA
CDR3nt: TGTGCCAGCAGCTTTCGGGGTCAGCCCCAGCATTTT
CDR3aa: CASSFRGQPQHF

d_gene: NA
j_gene: TRBJ2-2
v_gene: TRBV5-6
abundance: few
CDR3nt: TGTGCCAGCAGCAGAGTCGGCGGGTCGAACACCGGGGAGCTGTTTTTT
CDR3aa: CASSRVGGSNTGELFF

d_gene: TRBD2
j_gene: TRBJ2-1
v_gene: TRBV7-2
abundance: NA
CDR3nt: TGTGCCAGCAGCTTGCTAGCGGGGGGGGTTGAGCAGTTCTTC
CDR3aa: CASSLLAGGVEQFF

d_gene: TRBD2
j_gene: TRBJ2-1
v_gene: TRBV3-1/TRBV3-2
abundance: NA
CDR3nt: TGTGCCAGCAGCCAACTAGCGGGGGTGTACAATGAGCAGTTCTTC
CDR3aa: CASSQLAGVYNEQFF

d_gene: NA
j_gene: TRBJ1-1
v_gene: TRBV6-5
abundance: NA
CDR3nt: TGTGCCAGCAGTACACAAGGGGCTCAAGAAGCTTTCTTT
CDR3aa: CASSTQGAQEAFF

d_gene: NA
j_gene: TRBJ2-3
v_gene: TRBV6-5
abundance: NA
CDR3nt: TGTGCCAGCAGGGTCCAAGCGCTCAGCACAGATACGCAGTATTTT
CDR3aa: CASRVQALSTDTQYF

d_gene: NA
j_gene: TRBJ1-1
v_gene: TRBV30
abundance: NA
CDR3nt: TGTGCCTGGAGTCTTTTAAACACTGAAGCTTTCTTT
CDR3aa: CAWSLLNTEAFF

d_gene: NA
j_gene: TRBJ1-1
v_gene: TRBV6-1
abundance: NA
CDR3nt: TGTGCCAGCAGTGAATTGCGGGGGTCCACTGAAGCTTTCTTT
CDR3aa: CASSELRGSTEAFF

d_gene: NA
j_gene: TRBJ1-2
v_gene: TRBV12-3/TRBV12-4
abundance: NA
CDR3nt: TGTGCCAGCACTCATACAGGGACTGGCTACACCTTC
CDR3aa: CASTHTGTGYTF

d_gene: TRBD2
j_gene: TRBJ2-1
v_gene: TRBV6-1
abundance: NA
CDR3nt: TGTGCCAGCAGTGAATGGGGGGGCAATGAGCAGTTCTTC
CDR3aa: CASSEWGGNEQFF

d_gene: NA
j_gene: TRBJ1-3
v_gene: TRBV2
abundance: NA
CDR3nt: TGTGCCAGCAGTGGACTGTGGGGAAACACCATATATTTT
CDR3aa: CASSGLWGNTIYF

d_gene: NA
j_gene: TRBJ2-2
v_gene: TRBV19
abundance: NA
CDR3nt: TGTGCCAGTAGTCCGTCGCGGGAGAACACCGGGGAGCTGTTTTTT
CDR3aa: CASSPSRENTGELFF

d_gene: NA
j_gene: TRBJ1-5
v_gene: TRBV6-5
abundance: NA
CDR3nt: TGTGCCAGCAGCCGTACACCTTATAGCAATCAGCCCCAGCATTTT
CDR3aa: CASSRTPYSNQPQHF

d_gene: NA
j_gene: TRBJ1-5
v_gene: TRBV5-1
abundance: NA
CDR3nt: TGCGCCAGCAGCCTGACTCCAACTTCACAGCCCCAGCATTTT
CDR3aa: CASSLTPTSQPQHF

d_gene: NA
j_gene: TRBJ1-5
v_gene: TRBV6-2/TRBV6-3
abundance: NA
CDR3nt: TGTGCCAGCAGTTACCTTCAGAATCAGCCCCAGCATTTT
CDR3aa: CASSYLQNQPQHF

d_gene: TRBD1
j_gene: TRBJ1-2
v_gene: TRBV4-1
abundance: NA
CDR3nt: TGCGCCAGCAGCCTAAAACAGGGGGCGGTTAACTATGGCTACACCTTC
CDR3aa: CASSLKQGAVNYGYTF

d_gene: TRBD2
j_gene: TRBJ2-1
v_gene: TRBV5-1
abundance: once
CDR3nt: TGCGCCAGCAGCTTGGGCGGGAGTAGAGGCAATGAGCAGTTCTTC
CDR3aa: CASSLGGSRGNEQFF

d_gene: NA
j_gene: TRBJ2-3
v_gene: TRBV10-3
abundance: NA
CDR3nt: TGTGCCATCAGTGACAGGGCGGATACGCAGTATTTT
CDR3aa: CAISDRADTQYF

d_gene: NA
j_gene: TRBJ1-1
v_gene: TRBV12-3/TRBV12-4
abundance: NA
CDR3nt: TGTGCCAGCAGTTCGGGGGGGCCGTTACGAGCTTTCTTT
CDR3aa: CASSSGGPLRAFF

d_gene: TRBD1
j_gene: TRBJ1-1
v_gene: TRBV18
abundance: NA
CDR3nt: TGTGCCAGCTCACCACGGGACAGGGGATGGAGTAGCACTGAAGCTTTCTTT
CDR3aa: CASSPRDRGWSSTEAFF

d_gene: NA
j_gene: TRBJ1-2
v_gene: TRBV6-6
abundance: once
CDR3nt: TGTGCCAGCAGTTACTCCCGGGTATGGAACTATGGCTACACCTTC
CDR3aa: CASSYSRVWNYGYTF

d_gene: TRBD2
j_gene: TRBJ2-5
v_gene: TRBV25-1
abundance: NA
CDR3nt: TGTGCCAGCAGTGAGATAGGCTTGGGGGGGTCATCGGCCCAGTACTTC
CDR3aa: CASSEIGLGGSSAQYF

d_gene: NA
j_gene: TRBJ1-2
v_gene: TRBV19
abundance: NA
CDR3nt: TGTGCCAGTAGTATCCCCGGGGCTAACTATGGCTACACCTTC
CDR3aa: CASSIPGANYGYTF